Listed here are 27 T cell receptor beta chains from one sample, sequenced in a study of OX40 agonist ivuxolimab in advanced cancers. TCRdb's table, derived via immunoSEQ multiplex PCR, lists solely in-frame clones and lacks some. The sample lists 15,000 to 20,000 clones, roughly 89% occurring once. Here the sequenced sample was CD4+ or CD8+ T cells sorted from blood, taken in a trial of the OX40 agonist ivuxolimab. These TCRs come from an adult with an advanced solid tumor such as melanoma, head and neck, liver or kidney cancer.

This clone was seen more than once but under ten times. V is TRBV9 and J is TRBJ2-5; 8 nucleotides align to TRBD2. The CDR3 is 14 residues long. Germline values: CDR1 SGDLS, CDR2 YYNGEE. V shed 6 bases, J shed 4 bases, and the junction held 8 bases outside the gene matches. The CDR3 nucleotides read TGTGCCAGCACGGGAGGGGGGGCCGGAGAGACCCAGTACTTC. Residues: CASTGGGAGETQYF.

The V and J genes are TRBV27 and TRBJ2-7, with 14 positions matching TRBD2. The CDR3 sequence is 16 residues long. V was pared by 1 base and J by 3 bases, with 2 bases of the junction left unmatched. The germline CDR1 and CDR2 sequences are MNHEY and SMNVEV (reference sequence). The CDR3: CASSLCGLAGGYEQYF. The CDR3 DNA sequence: TGTGCCAGCAGTTTATGTGGACTAGCGGGGGGCTACGAGCAGTACTTC.

The rearrangement links TRBV19 to TRBJ1-2; perhaps TRBD1 as D (6 bases). The germline V gene has CDR1 LNHDA and CDR2 SQIVND (reference sequence). The CDR3 contains 15 residues. V was cut by 6 bases and J by 5 bases, with 19 bases left in between. In DNA form, the CDR3 reads TGTGCCAGTAGCCCTTGGGCAGGGGAATTGTATGGCTACACCTTC. It specifies CASSPWAGELYGYTF.

The V gene is TRBV9, the J gene TRBJ2-3, with D maybe TRBD1 (6 bases). This CDR3 contains 14 residues. Trimming left V 4 bases short and J 4 bases short, with 13 bases between. The germline V gene has CDR1 SGDLS and CDR2 YYNGEE. In DNA form, the CDR3 reads TGTGCCAGCAGCCCTGGGGGCGGACCAGATACGCAGTATTTT. The encoded protein is CASSPGGGPDTQYF. The full variable domain, in which reference TRBV9 and TRBJ2-3 provide the parts outside the CDR3, is DSGVTQTPKHLITATGQRVTLRCSPRSGDLSVYWYQQSLDQGLQFLIQYYNGEERAKGNILERFSAQQFPDLHSELNLSSLELGDSALYFCASSPGGGPDTQYFGPGTRLTVL.

The chain is built from TRBV10-3 and TRBJ2-1; D gene ambiguous. Germline V gives CDR1 ENHRY, CDR2 SYGVKD. The V gene lost 3 bases and the J gene lost 2 bases, with 17 bases spanning the gap. The CDR3 consists of 17 residues. CDR3 sequence reads: CAISDRGVSYAYNEQFF. The CDR3 nucleotides are TGTGCCATCAGTGATCGAGGAGTTAGTTATGCCTACAATGAGCAGTTCTTC.

The chain couples TRBV6-6 to TRBJ2-2; the D is unclear. V was cut by 5 bases and J by 3 bases, with 10 bases left in between. Germline V gene sequence: CDR1 MNHNY, CDR2 SVGAGI (reference sequence). The CDR3 extends over 14 amino acids. The CDR3 DNA is TGTGCCAGCAGTACCGGACCTTACACCGGGGAGCTGTTTTTT. It is translated as CASSTGPYTGELFF.

The CDR3 protein is CASSWGWQGNTEAFF. The CDR3 nucleotides read TGTGCCAGCAGCTGGGGCTGGCAAGGGAACACTGAAGCTTTCTTT. The chain carries TRBV5-4 and TRBJ1-1, with D possibly being TRBD1 (5 bases). The CDR3 is made up of 15 amino acids. Germline-derived CDR1 and CDR2 are SGHNT and YYREEE (reference sequence). Trimming removed 3 bases at V and 1 base at J, with 13 bases between.

The J gene is TRBJ2-5, the V gene TRBV7-9, with D unresolved. The V end lost 5 bases, the J end lost 0 bases, and 7 bases lay between the germline ends. The CDR3 sequence is 13 residues long. The germline V gene encodes CDR1 SEHNR and CDR2 FQNEAQ (reference sequence). The CDR3 nucleotides are TGTGCCAGCAGCGCCCTGTACCAAGAGACCCAGTACTTC. Amino acids: CASSALYQETQYF.

The V and J genes are TRBV16 and TRBJ1-1; D remains unclear. Trimming pared 6 bases from V and 12 bases from J, leaving 14 bases between. This CDR3 has 11 residues. Germline values: CDR1 KGHSY, CDR2 FQNENV. CDR3 nucleotide sequence: TGTGCCAGCAGTCTGGCCCTAAATACTTTCTTT. Protein: CASSLALNTFF.

This clone was observed a single time. V gene TRBV7-9 combines with J gene TRBJ2-3, with D unclear. The CDR3 is 12 residues long. CDR1 and CDR2 (germline): SEHNR, FQNEAQ (reference sequence). Trimming shortened V by 1 base and J by 4 bases, and 3 bases separated the two germline ends. CDR3 nucleotides: TGTGCCAGCAGCTTAGTTCCAGATACGCAGTATTTT. This encodes CASSLVPDTQYF.

This sequence joins TRBV21-1 and TRBJ2-3; the table's TRBD2 call for D was not verified on the DNA. TRBV21-1 corresponds to a pseudogene. The CDR3 contains 15 residues. The CDR3 DNA is TGTGCCAGCAGAACTAGCGGGATGGTGACAGATACGCAGTATTTT. Encoded protein: CASRTSGMVTDTQYF.

This chain connects TRBV19 to TRBJ1-1, with TRBD1 matching 7 bases. The J segment lost 0 bases and the V segment lost 3 bases, leaving 10 bases of the junction unmatched. The germline CDR1 and CDR2 sequences are LNHDA and SQIVND (reference sequence). The CDR3 runs 17 residues. The chain's CDR3 is CASSIPLYRGLNTEAFF. In DNA form, the CDR3 reads TGTGCCAGTAGTATCCCCTTGTACAGGGGCCTGAACACTGAAGCTTTCTTT.

As concerns this clone: Other DNA sequences in this sample translate to the same CDR3. V usage is TRBV9 and J usage is TRBJ1-1; tentative D call: TRBD1 (6 bases). The V end was cut by 0 bases, the J end by 5 bases, with 14 bases between. The V gene's germline CDR1 is SGDLS and CDR2 YYNGEE. The CDR3 runs to 15 residues. The CDR3 loop reads CASSVAGGPGTEAFF. Written as DNA, the CDR3 is TGTGCCAGCAGCGTAGCGGGGGGGCCGGGGACTGAAGCTTTCTTT.

V is TRBV19 and J is TRBJ2-3, with D uncertain. CDR3 length: 15 residues. Germline loops: CDR1 LNHDA, CDR2 SQIVND (reference sequence). V lost 0 bases, J lost 6 bases, and 13 bases lay in between. The chain's CDR3 is CASSIEPGLSDTQYF. CDR3 nucleotide sequence: TGTGCCAGTAGTATAGAGCCGGGCCTCTCGGATACGCAGTATTTT.

V gene TRBV6-5 combines with J gene TRBJ1-2; 12 bases are a match to TRBD1. The germline gives CDR1 MNHEY, CDR2 SVGAGI. V lost 6 bases and J lost 3; bases outside the gene matches: 5. CDR3 length: 15 amino acids. CDR3 loop: CASRAGTGGDYGYTF. The CDR3 DNA is TGTGCCAGCAGGGCCGGGACAGGGGGCGACTATGGCTACACCTTC.

This rearrangement joins TRBV4-2 to TRBJ2-3; TRBD2 matches at 10 bases. The CDR3 sequence is 18 residues long. After removal of 3 bases from V and 5 bases from J, the junction contained 14 bases not matched to a gene. Germline V CDR1 and CDR2: LGHNA, YNFKEQ. CDR3 sequence: CASSQGPTAGGPGDTQYF. The CDR3 nucleotides are TGTGCCAGCAGCCAGGGGCCCACAGCGGGGGGGCCGGGAGATACGCAGTATTTT.

The V and J genes are TRBV9 and TRBJ2-7; D may be TRBD1 (5 bases). Germline assignment: CDR1 SGDLS and CDR2 YYNGEE. This CDR3 is 15 amino acids long. The V and J ends lost 0 bases and 0 bases respectively, with 10 bases between them. The CDR3 DNA reads as TGTGCCAGCAGCGTAGCCGACAGTTTCTCCTACGAGCAGTACTTC. It yields the protein CASSVADSFSYEQYF. The complete variable domain, with remaining parts taken from reference TRBV9 and TRBJ2-7, reads DSGVTQTPKHLITATGQRVTLRCSPRSGDLSVYWYQQSLDQGLQFLIQYYNGEERAKGNILERFSAQQFPDLHSELNLSSLELGDSALYFCASSVADSFSYEQYFGPGTRLTVT.

The chain uses TRBV15 and TRBJ1-1; no definite D call. V was trimmed by 1 base and J by 0 bases, leaving 3 bases between them. This CDR3 has 13 residues. The V gene's germline CDR1 is LNHNV and CDR2 YYDKDF (reference sequence). The CDR3 sequence is CATSRVLNTEAFF. CDR3 bases: TGTGCCACCAGCAGAGTACTGAACACTGAAGCTTTCTTT.

J is TRBJ1-1 and V is TRBV9, with D unresolved. The V end lost 0 bases, the J end lost 2 bases, and 11 bases lay between the germline ends. There are 15 residues in the CDR3. CDR1 and CDR2 from the germline V gene are SGDLS and YYNGEE. The CDR3 here is CASSVGGLLNTEAFF. In nucleotides, the CDR3 is TGTGCCAGCAGCGTAGGAGGTCTTCTTAACACTGAAGCTTTCTTT.

The CDR3 here is CASSQRPDRGNTEAFF. The CDR3 DNA reads TGCGCCAGCAGCCAAAGGCCGGACAGGGGAAACACTGAAGCTTTCTTT. The V call is TRBV4-3, the J call TRBJ1-1; 9 bases are a match to TRBD1. CDR3 length equals 16 residues. Germline V gene data show CDR1 as LGHNA and CDR2 as YSLEER. V shed 2 bases, J shed 2 bases, and the junction held 6 bases outside the gene matches.

This clone was recorded once. The genes are TRBV7-2 and TRBJ2-5; TRBD2 agrees at 7 bases. The CDR3 extends over 14 amino acids. J lost 3 bases, V lost 2 bases, and 3 bases had no gene match. Per the germline V gene, CDR1 is SGHTA and CDR2 is FQGNSA. CDR3 sequence: CASSLRGGEETQYF. The CDR3 bases are TGTGCCAGCAGCTTAAGGGGAGGGGAAGAGACCCAGTACTTC.

The rearrangement joins TRBV25-1 to TRBJ2-5; D tentatively fits TRBD1 or TRBD2 (5 bases each). The CDR3 is made up of 14 amino acids. Germline V CDR1 and CDR2: MGHDK, SYGVNS. V shed 1 base and J shed 3 bases, with 9 bases lying between them. Here the CDR3 DNA reads TGTGCCAGCAGTGAATGGGACGGAAAAGAGACCCAGTACTTC. Encoded protein: CASSEWDGKETQYF.

The chain joins TRBV7-3 to TRBJ2-5, with 10 bases aligning to TRBD1. The CDR3 has 15 amino acids. The germline CDR1 and CDR2 sequences are SGHTA and FQGTGA. Trimming removed 5 bases from V and 5 bases from J; junction bases left unmatched: 8. This CDR3 is CASSPRDRGVETQYF. The CDR3 coding sequence is TGTGCCAGCAGCCCGAGGGACAGGGGAGTTGAGACCCAGTACTTC.

The V call is TRBV5-6, the J call TRBJ2-3; 7 positions match TRBD2. Looked up from germline, CDR1 is SGHDT and CDR2 is YYEEEE. After removal of 2 bases from V and 3 bases from J, the junction contained 3 bases not matched to a gene. The CDR3 sequence is 14 residues long. CDR3 sequence (DNA): TGTGCCAGCAGCTTAGCGGGGTATACAGATACGCAGTATTTT. This sequence encodes CASSLAGYTDTQYF.

The rearrangement links TRBV7-9 to TRBJ2-7; no firm D call. Trimming removed 5 bases from V and 2 bases from J, with 13 bases in between. Germline V gene sequence: CDR1 SEHNR, CDR2 FQNEAQ (reference sequence). The CDR3 totals 14 residues. The CDR3 nucleotides read TGTGCCAGCAGCCCCCCTAGAACTCCCTACGAGCAGTACTTC. This codes for CASSPPRTPYEQYF.

This clone appeared a few times. The genes are TRBV21-1 and TRBJ1-2. TRBV21-1 is labeled a pseudogene. The CDR3 covers 16 residues. The CDR3 sequence is CASSKEGEGFNYGYTF. For the CDR3, the DNA is TGTGCCAGCAGCAAAGAAGGAGAAGGGTTCAACTATGGCTACACCTTC.

This clone came up once. The chain carries TRBV7-9 and TRBJ2-1; the D gene is possibly TRBD2 (7 bases). The CDR3 loop spans 15 amino acids. V dropped 5 bases and J dropped 8 bases, with 19 bases sitting between them. Germline assignment: CDR1 SEHNR and CDR2 FQNEAQ (reference sequence). CDR3: CASSGGGALLDEQFF. In nucleotides, the CDR3 is TGTGCCAGCAGCGGAGGGGGGGCTCTTTTGGATGAGCAGTTCTTC.